This entry concerns a single T cell receptor (beta chain). Its antigen is currently unknown. Sequence at one end of the junction differs from germline and may be a read error. The source of the sample is a study of cytomegalovirus exposure and HLA in healthy donors. The CDR3 is made up of 16 amino acids. Germline V gene lookup returns CDR1 SSHAT and CDR2 FNYEAQ (reference sequence). All donors participated as healthy donors of bone marrow. Study-level points and caveats: About 150 TCR beta chains were listed as cytomegalovirus-associated. As was reported, the classifier diagnosed cytomegalovirus status with high specificity and sensitivity. Common viral pathogens were later found to be apparently linked to several of the most significant clusters.

This PCR relied on a set of 60 Vbeta primers and 13 Jbeta primers. Clones were read by immunoSEQ multiplex PCR, and TCRdb kept only the in-frame ones, dropping some. The sample lists about 140,000 clones, 70% to 80% occurring once. The clonotype was recovered from a woman in her thirties or forties in good health and CMV-seronegative. The specimen was PBMCs. The rearrangement links TRBV7-7 to TRBJ2-2, with 14 bases identical to TRBD2. The DNA of the CDR3 is TGTGCTAGCAGCTCCCGACTAGCGGGAGGGGCCGGGGAGCTGTTTTTT. The encoded protein is CASSSRLAGGAGELFF.